Shown below are 9 T cell receptor beta chains from a single sample sequenced in a study of blood T cell repertoires in COVID-19. Clones were read by immunoSEQ multiplex PCR, and TCRdb kept only the in-frame ones, dropping some. The sample records 200,000 or so clones, about 87% being singletons. The specimen sequenced was peripheral blood. The receptors shown here come from a man aged 65-85 years with acute or convalescent COVID-19.

This clone was counted only a few times. This rearrangement joins TRBV3-1 (or the pseudogene TRBV3-2) to TRBJ2-3, with a weak D call TRBD2 (5 bases). The germline V and J ends were trimmed by 4 bases and 3 bases, with 11 bases remaining between them. The CDR3 length is 14 residues. The germline CDR1 and CDR2 sequences are LGHDT and YNNKEL (reference sequence). The CDR3 loop reads CASSPGIRTDTQYF. DNA of the CDR3: TGTGCCAGCAGCCCGGGGATCCGAACAGATACGCAGTATTTT.

This rearrangement joins TRBV25-1 to TRBJ1-2, with D perhaps TRBD1 (5 bases). This CDR3 is 13 amino acids long. The germline CDR1 and CDR2 sequences are MGHDK and SYGVNS. With 7 bases removed from V and 5 bases from J, the gap between germline ends came to 14 bases. The CDR3, as DNA: TGTGCCAGCACCCCCGGGCAGGGATATGGCTACACCTTC. Protein sequence: CASTPGQGYGYTF.

Points on this clone: Different DNA sequences within this sample yield the same CDR3. The chain is built from TRBV7-2 and TRBJ2-7, with 12 positions matching TRBD2. The ends lost 5 bases at V and 3 bases at J; junction bases unmatched: 5. In germline, CDR1 is SGHTA, CDR2 FQGNSA. This CDR3 has 15 amino acids. The CDR3 bases are TGTGCCAGCAGCCTTGGACTAGCGGGAAGCTACGAGCAGTACTTC. Protein product: CASSLGLAGSYEQYF.

V gene TRBV7-9 combines with J gene TRBJ1-1; maybe TRBD1 (5 bases). There are 12 residues in the CDR3. The V gene's germline CDR1 is SEHNR and CDR2 FQNEAQ (reference sequence). Trimming left V 5 bases short and J 8 bases short, with 12 bases between. The CDR3 loop reads CASSQGASEAFF. For the CDR3, the DNA is TGTGCCAGCAGCCAAGGGGCGTCAGAAGCTTTCTTT.

CDR3 nucleotide sequence: TGTGCCAGTAGTAACCCACCTGGACTTTTAGGGGGGCAGTTCTTC. Translating gives CASSNPPGLLGGQFF. The chain carries TRBV19 and TRBJ2-1; tentatively, D is TRBD1 (6 bases). Trimming stripped 4 bases from V and 12 bases from J, with 22 bases between. This CDR3 has 15 residues. The germline V gene has CDR1 LNHDA and CDR2 SQIVND (reference sequence). Looking up the rest from reference TRBV19 and TRBJ2-1 gives the full variable domain: DGGITQSPKYLFRKEGQNVTLSCEQNLNHDAMYWYRQDPGQGLRLIYYSQIVNDFQKGDIAEGYSVSREKKESFPLTVTSAQKNPTAFYLCASSNPPGLLGGQFFGPGTRLTVL.

V and J are TRBV18 and TRBJ2-1; no definite D call. The CDR3 is made up of 15 amino acids. Trimming removed 3 bases from V and 7 bases from J, with 16 bases in between. CDR1 KGHSH and CDR2 LQKENI come from the germline V gene. As DNA, the CDR3 is TGTGCCAGCTCACCCAACGCGTTGCTGAGGAATGAGCAGTTCTTC. As protein: CASSPNALLRNEQFF.

The chain couples TRBV27 to TRBJ2-7, with 8 bases that match TRBD2. Unmatched junction bases numbered 9, after V lost 6 bases and J lost 2 bases. Germline-derived CDR1 and CDR2 are MNHEY and SMNVEV (reference sequence). The CDR3 extends over 15 amino acids. CDR3 coding DNA: TGTGCCAGCAGACCCACTAGCGGATTTACCTACGAGCAGTACTTC. Its translation: CASRPTSGFTYEQYF.

This clone was counted many times. CDR3 in DNA: TGTGCCAGCAGCTTAGCAGGGGGACGGACTGAAGCTTTCTTT. Translated, it gives CASSLAGGRTEAFF. V and J are TRBV7-3 and TRBJ1-1, with TRBD1 matching over 7 bases. Germline-derived CDR1 and CDR2 are SGHTA and FQGTGA. This CDR3 is 14 amino acids long. The V gene end was trimmed by 2 bases and the J gene end by 5 bases; junction bases not matched to a gene: 5. Based on the CDR3 plus reference TRBV7-3 and TRBJ1-1, the full variable domain is GAGVSQTPSNKVTEKGKYVELRCDPISGHTALYWYRQSLGQGPEFLIYFQGTGAADDSGLPNDRFFAVRPEGSVSTLKIQRTERGDSAVYLCASSLAGGRTEAFFGQGTRLTVV.

This chain links TRBV7-2 with TRBJ2-3, with a weak D call TRBD2 (5 bases). Germline CDR1 is SGHTA and CDR2 is FQGNSA. V shed 5 bases and J shed 5 bases, with 11 bases lying between them. This CDR3 region has 13 residues. CDR3 loop: CASSLREGDTQYF. In DNA form, the CDR3 reads TGTGCCAGCAGCCTCAGAGAGGGAGATACGCAGTATTTT.